These 15 T cell receptor beta chains were sequenced from one sample in a study. TCRdb records Illumina MiSeq as the sequencer. TCRdb cleaned the public reads at Q25 with fastp, built clones with MiXCR and kept in-frame beta chains. Every distinct CDR3 protein forms one entry, paired with its most common genes and DNA. A total of a few thousand distinct CDR3 sequences appear in this sample, just over 9.5% of them only once. In total, the top ten clones hold roughly a third of the sample. Input material: CD4+ T cells from peripheral blood. The source is a human donor with rheumatoid arthritis.

This clonotype was counted ten times or more. The genes are TRBV12-3 or TRBV12-4 and TRBJ2-3; 7 bases line up with TRBD2. There are 16 residues in the CDR3. The J segment lost 0 bases and the V segment lost 6 bases, leaving 9 bases of the junction unmatched. CDR3 loop: CASSRQEAGSTDTQYF. CDR3 sequence (DNA): TGTGCCAGCAGCCGCCAGGAAGCGGGGAGCACAGATACGCAGTATTTT.

This clonotype is deemed medium-sized (0.01 to 0.1%). An end of the junction differs from the germline gene, which may be a read error. J is TRBJ1-1 and V is TRBV7-2, with TRBD1 matching 9 bases. The CDR3 covers 13 residues. CDR1 is SGHTA and CDR2 is FQGNSA in the germline V gene. The CDR3, as DNA: TGTGCCAGCAGCTTAGGGCCCCGGGACAGGGATCTCTTT. This sequence encodes CASSLGPRDRDLF.

Comments on this clonotype: With a much larger clone just one base away, this may be a read error. The CDR3 DNA reads as TGTGCCAGCAGCTCGGGACAGACTATATTCACCGGGGAGCTGTTTTTT. Its translation is CASSSGQTIFTGELFF. V gene TRBV7-3 combines with J gene TRBJ2-2; 7 bases are a match to TRBD1. The CDR3 consists of 16 residues. V lost 4 bases to trimming and J lost 4 bases; unmatched junction nucleotides: 9. Germline lookup yields CDR1 SGHTA and CDR2 FQGTGA.

This clonotype is judged medium-sized. CDR3 coding DNA: TGTGCCAGCAGCCCAGGACAGCTCTCTGGAAACACCATATATTTT. This sequence encodes CASSPGQLSGNTIYF. V gene TRBV9 combines with J gene TRBJ1-3, with a weak D call TRBD1 (6 bases). This CDR3 is 15 amino acids long. V lost 4 bases to trimming and J lost 0 bases, with 11 bases between them. The germline gives CDR1 SGDLS, CDR2 YYNGEE.

This clonotype was recorded many times. The chain couples TRBV3-1 to TRBJ2-7, with 7 positions matching TRBD2. The CDR3 length is 13 residues. Per germline, CDR1 LGHDT and CDR2 YNNKEL (reference sequence). The V and J ends lost 6 bases and 7 bases, in that order; junction bases with no gene match: 9. The CDR3: CASSSSGTREQYF. In DNA form, the CDR3 reads TGTGCCAGCAGTTCGAGCGGGACTCGGGAGCAGTACTTC.

V gene TRBV14 combines with J gene TRBJ1-3; D gene unclear. Looked up from germline, CDR1 is SGHDN and CDR2 is FVKESK. Trimming took 5 bases from V and 4 from J, leaving 6 bases between them. This CDR3 has 12 residues. This CDR3 reads CASSGRGNTIYF. The DNA of the CDR3 is TGTGCCAGCAGCGGACGGGGAAACACCATATATTTT.

This clonotype is medium-sized in the sample. The V call is TRBV11-2, the J call TRBJ2-5; the D gene is possibly TRBD1 (5 bases). Germline CDR1 reads SGHAT; CDR2 reads FQNNGV. The CDR3 has 15 amino acids. V was shortened by 5 bases and J by 1 base, with 14 bases between the two germline ends. The CDR3 spells CASSTRTRFQETQYF. For the CDR3, the DNA is TGTGCCAGCAGCACTCGGACAAGGTTCCAAGAGACCCAGTACTTC.

This clonotype is medium-sized in the sample. This chain uses TRBV4-2 with TRBJ1-4; possibly TRBD1 for D (6 bases). V was clipped by 4 bases and J by 8 bases, with 20 bases between them. Germline values: CDR1 LGHNA, CDR2 YNFKEQ. The CDR3 spans 16 residues. The CDR3 spells CASSPKITGLGEKLFF. The CDR3 nucleotides are TGTGCCAGCAGCCCAAAGATTACAGGGCTTGGCGAAAAACTGTTTTTT.

This clonotype is labeled medium-sized (0.01 to 0.1%). J is TRBJ2-7 and V is TRBV23-1, with 10 bases lining up with TRBD2. TRBV23-1 is recorded as an ORF, its role being uncertain. V gave up 3 bases and J gave up 0 bases; unmatched junction bases: 8. The CDR3 is 17 amino acids. The CDR3 DNA reads as TGCGCCAGCAGTCAGAAGCGGGAGGGCCTAAGCTCCTACGAGCAGTACTTC. Its protein is CASSQKREGLSSYEQYF.

This clonotype came up many times. The chain has TRBV29-1 and TRBJ1-2; possibly TRBD1 for D (5 bases). The CDR3 length is 13 residues. Germline V gene lookup returns CDR1 SQVTM and CDR2 ANQGSEA. Trimming shortened V by 6 bases and J by 1 base, and 12 bases separated the two germline ends. CDR3 region: CSVGRDLNYGYTF. In DNA form, the CDR3 reads TGCAGCGTAGGCCGGGACCTTAACTATGGCTACACCTTC.

This clonotype rates as medium-sized (0.01 to 0.1%). This sequence joins TRBV27 and TRBJ1-1, with D hard to call. This CDR3 comprises 13 residues. Germline values: CDR1 MNHEY, CDR2 SMNVEV (reference sequence). Trimming stripped 6 bases from V and 1 base from J, with 9 bases between. The DNA of the CDR3 is TGTGCCAGCAGCCCGACGGAGAACACTGAAGCTTTCTTT. Translation gives CASSPTENTEAFF.

This clonotype was counted a few times. J is TRBJ2-7 and V is TRBV13; D may be TRBD2 (6 bases). V lost 2 bases to trimming and J lost 3 bases, with 17 bases between them. Germline V lookup: CDR1 PRHDT, CDR2 FYEKMQ (reference sequence). CDR3 length: 16 amino acids. In nucleotides, the CDR3 is TGTGCCAGCAGCTTAACACCCACCGGGACTGGCTACGAGCAGTACTTC. Translation: CASSLTPTGTGYEQYF.

By sample fraction, this clonotype is medium-sized. The chain uses TRBV5-1 and TRBJ1-1, with D possibly TRBD1 on 5 matching bases. The CDR3 runs 14 residues. Germline CDR1 is SGHRS and CDR2 is YFSETQ. V was pared by 3 bases and J by 4 bases, with 13 bases between. In DNA, the CDR3 is TGCGCCAGCAGCTCCGGGACCCCAAGCACTGAAGCTTTCTTT. Residues: CASSSGTPSTEAFF.

By sample fraction, this clonotype is medium-sized. The DNA for the CDR3 is TGTGCCAGCAGGAGGGCGGGGGCTGGCACAGATACGCAGTATTTT. This translates into CASRRAGAGTDTQYF. The rearrangement links TRBV2 to TRBJ2-3; D is possibly TRBD2 (7 bases). This CDR3 region has 15 residues. Trimming pared 6 bases from V and 1 base from J, leaving 14 bases between. CDR1 is SNHLY, CDR2 FYNNEI, per germline.

This clonotype was seen more than once but under ten times. CDR3 sequence reads: CSVVVPGLSYEQYF. In nucleotides, the CDR3 is TGCAGCGTTGTTGTGCCAGGTTTATCCTACGAGCAGTACTTC. The gene calls are TRBV29-1 and TRBJ2-7; D gene uncertain. This CDR3 spans 14 amino acids. V was pared by 4 bases and J by 1 base, with 14 bases between. The germline V gene encodes CDR1 SQVTM and CDR2 ANQGSEA.